Shown below are 7 T cell receptor beta chains from a single sample sequenced in a study of radiotherapy plus CTLA-4 blockade in lung cancer. The assay was immunoSEQ multiplex PCR, and TCRdb's table has in-frame clones only and misses some. The table has roughly 90,000 clones, roughly 80% seen once. Sequenced here: peripheral blood, sampled from a patient treated with radiotherapy plus ipilimumab. The receptors here all came from a human donor with non-small cell lung cancer that progressed on radiotherapy plus ipilimumab.

The rearrangement links TRBV27 to TRBJ1-2, with D perhaps TRBD1 (5 bases). V was trimmed by 6 bases and J by 4 bases, leaving 15 bases between them. CDR1 and CDR2 (germline): MNHEY, SMNVEV (reference sequence). The CDR3 loop spans 14 amino acids. CDR3 DNA: TGTGCCAGCAGCCGCGGACTGGGGCTCTATGGCTACACCTTC. Amino acids: CASSRGLGLYGYTF.

This clone was counted between two and nine times. The chain combines TRBV19 with TRBJ1-1, with D hard to call. This CDR3 contains 15 residues. Trimming shortened V by 6 bases and J by 2 bases, and 16 bases separated the two germline ends. Germline lookup yields CDR1 LNHDA and CDR2 SQIVND (reference sequence). The CDR3: CASSPFGGANTEAFF. CDR3 DNA: TGTGCCAGTAGCCCTTTCGGCGGTGCAAACACTGAAGCTTTCTTT.

The rearrangement uses TRBV30 and TRBJ1-1; possible D gene TRBD1, 5 bases. Germline V lookup: CDR1 GTSNPN, CDR2 SVGIG (reference sequence). This CDR3 is built from 15 residues. The V end lost 0 bases, the J end lost 4 bases, and 15 bases lay between the germline ends. CDR3 DNA: TGTGCCTGGAGTGTACATTTCGGGGGTCGCACTGAAGCTTTCTTT. Protein sequence: CAWSVHFGGRTEAFF.

The V call is TRBV7-9, the J call TRBJ2-1, with D uncertain. The CDR3 consists of 12 residues. Per the germline V gene, CDR1 is SEHNR and CDR2 is FQNEAQ (reference sequence). V gave up 5 bases and J gave up 2 bases, with 4 bases separating them. As DNA, the CDR3 is TGTGCCAGCAGCATGACCTACAATGAGCAGTTCTTC. Translating gives CASSMTYNEQFF.

This clone has just one count. The chain couples TRBV28 to TRBJ2-1; 10 positions match TRBD2. The CDR3 spans 15 residues. CDR1 is MDHEN and CDR2 is SYDVKM in the germline V gene. V dropped 7 bases and J dropped 9; count of bases not matched to a gene: 12. CDR3 sequence: CASTQRGLASIEQFF. CDR3 in DNA: TGTGCCAGCACCCAACGGGGACTAGCGTCAATTGAGCAGTTCTTC.

V usage is TRBV25-1 and J usage is TRBJ1-2; D perhaps matches TRBD1 (5 bases). The CDR3 loop spans 14 amino acids. V was pared by 4 bases and J by 1 base, with 10 bases between. Germline-derived CDR1 and CDR2 are MGHDK and SYGVNS. The CDR3, as DNA: TGTGCCAGCAGTGCGGGACGGATTAACTATGGCTACACCTTC. Protein: CASSAGRINYGYTF.

The chain uses TRBV30 and TRBJ2-3; tentative D call: TRBD1 (8 bases). CDR3 length: 15 residues. Trimming shortened V by 7 bases and J by 10 bases, and 27 bases separated the two germline ends. The germline CDR1 and CDR2 sequences are GTSNPN and SVGIG (reference sequence). CDR3 bases: TGTGCCTACCAACGGGGAAGCGGGACAGGAGGGTCGCAGTATTTT. It codes for CAYQRGSGTGGSQYF.